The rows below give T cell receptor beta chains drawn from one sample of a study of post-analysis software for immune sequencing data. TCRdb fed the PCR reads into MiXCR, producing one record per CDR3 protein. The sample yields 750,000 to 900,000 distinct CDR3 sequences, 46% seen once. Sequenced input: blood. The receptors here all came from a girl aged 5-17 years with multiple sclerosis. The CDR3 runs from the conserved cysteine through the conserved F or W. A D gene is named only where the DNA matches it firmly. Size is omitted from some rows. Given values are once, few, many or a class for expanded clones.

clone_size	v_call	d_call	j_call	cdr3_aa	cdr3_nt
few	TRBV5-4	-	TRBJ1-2	CASSQAGGGKGTYYGYTF	TGTGCCAGCAGCCAGGCCGGTGGAGGGAAAGGAACCTACTATGGCTACACCTTC
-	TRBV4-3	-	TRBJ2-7	CASSQSVGSGAYEQYF	TGCGCCAGCAGCCAAAGTGTGGGGTCGGGTGCTTACGAGCAGTACTTC
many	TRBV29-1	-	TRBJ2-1	CSVGSNEQFF	TGCAGCGTTGGCTCCAATGAGCAGTTCTTC
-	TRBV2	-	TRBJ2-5	CAGSRAGVEETQYF	TGTGCCGGAAGCCGAGCGGGCGTAGAAGAGACCCAGTACTTC
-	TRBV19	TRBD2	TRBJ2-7	CASSIVAGGYEQYF	TGTGCCAGTAGTATAGTGGCGGGAGGCTACGAGCAGTACTTC
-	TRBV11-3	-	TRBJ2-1	CASSLANGSPDEQFF	TGTGCCAGCAGCTTAGCGAACGGGAGTCCGGATGAGCAGTTCTTC
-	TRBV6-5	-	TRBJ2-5	CASRRRETQYF	TGTGCCAGCAGGCGAAGGGAGACCCAGTACTTC
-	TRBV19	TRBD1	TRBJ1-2	CASSIRDRDGYTF	TGTGCCAGTAGTATCCGCGACAGGGATGGCTACACCTTC
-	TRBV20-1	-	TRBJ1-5	CSASQGTGQPQHF	TGCAGTGCTAGCCAAGGGACCGGACAGCCCCAGCATTTT
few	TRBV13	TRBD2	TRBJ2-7	CASSPRLAGYYEQYF	TGTGCCAGCAGCCCTCGACTAGCGGGTTACTACGAGCAGTACTTC
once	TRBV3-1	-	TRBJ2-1	CASSQETGVGVSNEQFF	TGTGCCAGCAGCCAAGAAACGGGAGTCGGGGTTAGCAATGAGCAGTTCTTC
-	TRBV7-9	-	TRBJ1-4	CASSAGASTNEKLFF	TGTGCCAGCAGCGCCGGGGCCTCAACTAATGAAAAACTGTTTTTT
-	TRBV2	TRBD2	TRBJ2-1	CASPSGRAVDEQFF	TGTGCCAGCCCTAGCGGGAGGGCCGTCGATGAGCAGTTCTTC
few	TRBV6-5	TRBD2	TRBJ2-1	CASSPLAGGFSEQFF	TGTGCCAGCAGTCCACTAGCGGGAGGGTTTAGTGAGCAGTTCTTC
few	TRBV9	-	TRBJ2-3	CASSGADTDTQYF	TGTGCCAGCAGCGGAGCGGACACAGATACGCAGTATTTT
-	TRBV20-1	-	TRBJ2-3	CSARDITRRGEGVTDTQYF	TGCAGTGCTAGAGATATCACCCGAAGGGGGGAGGGCGTGACAGATACGCAGTATTTT
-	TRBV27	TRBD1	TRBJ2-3	CASSPYRTGGWGSTDTQYF	TGTGCCAGCAGCCCCTACCGAACAGGGGGTTGGGGAAGCACGGATACGCAGTATTTT
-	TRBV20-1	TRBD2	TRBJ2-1	CSARGLAGVGGDYNEQFF	TGCAGTGCTAGGGGGCTAGCGGGAGTTGGGGGGGATTACAATGAGCAGTTCTTC
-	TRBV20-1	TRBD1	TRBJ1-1	CSARPGTGGSWVTEAFF	TGCAGTGCTAGACCTGGGACAGGGGGATCCTGGGTGACTGAAGCTTTCTTT
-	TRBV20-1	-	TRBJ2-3	CSARDRSTDTQYF	TGCAGTGCTAGAGATAGAAGCACAGATACGCAGTATTTT
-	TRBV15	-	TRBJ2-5	CATSRETAGDNEQYF	TGTGCCACCAGCAGAGAGACTGCAGGGGACAATGAGCAGTACTTC
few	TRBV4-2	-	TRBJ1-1	CASSQGQAENTEAFF	TGTGCCAGCAGCCAAGGACAGGCGGAGAACACTGAAGCTTTCTTT
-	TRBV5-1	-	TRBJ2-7	CASGLESGRGRNEQYF	TGCGCCAGCGGCTTGGAGTCAGGGAGGGGGAGAAACGAGCAGTACTTC
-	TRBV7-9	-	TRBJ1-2	CASSLLGAVESNGYTF	TGTGCCAGCAGCTTACTGGGGGCGGTCGAATCGAATGGCTACACCTTC
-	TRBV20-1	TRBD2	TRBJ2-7	CSARTSGRASYEQYF	TGCAGTGCTAGAACTAGCGGGAGGGCGTCCTACGAGCAGTACTTC
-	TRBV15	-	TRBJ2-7	CATSRPQERDWYEQYF	TGTGCCACCAGCAGACCCCAAGAGAGGGATTGGTACGAGCAGTACTTC
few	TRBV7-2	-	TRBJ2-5	CASSLGVGQETQYF	TGTGCCAGCAGCTTGGGGGTCGGCCAAGAGACCCAGTACTTC
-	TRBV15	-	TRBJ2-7	CATSKEGEQYF	TGTGCCACCAGCAAAGAGGGAGAGCAGTACTTC
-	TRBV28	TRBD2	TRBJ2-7	CASSSPTSGRGQYF	TGTGCCAGCAGTTCACCGACTAGCGGGAGGGGGCAGTACTTC
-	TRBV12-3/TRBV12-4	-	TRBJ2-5	CASTRDEETQYF	TGTGCCAGCACCCGGGACGAAGAGACCCAGTACTTC
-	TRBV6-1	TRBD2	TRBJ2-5	CASSALGELRGGQYF	TGTGCCAGCAGTGCCCTTGGGGAGTTGCGGGGGGGGCAGTACTTC
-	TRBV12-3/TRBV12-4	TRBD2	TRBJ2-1	CASTLWLAENNEQFF	TGTGCCAGCACCCTTTGGCTAGCGGAGAACAATGAGCAGTTCTTC
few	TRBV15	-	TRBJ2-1	CATSQAGEQFF	TGTGCCACCAGTCAGGCGGGGGAGCAGTTCTTC
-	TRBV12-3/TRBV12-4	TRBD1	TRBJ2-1	CASSARVWDRRNNEQFF	TGTGCCAGCAGTGCCCGTGTTTGGGACAGGCGCAACAATGAGCAGTTCTTC
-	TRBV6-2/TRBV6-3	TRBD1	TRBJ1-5	CASRWTGIRQPQHF	TGTGCCAGCAGGTGGACAGGGATAAGGCAGCCCCAGCATTTT
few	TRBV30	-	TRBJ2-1	CAWSGGGGHEQFF	TGTGCCTGGAGTGGAGGGGGGGGGCATGAGCAGTTCTTC
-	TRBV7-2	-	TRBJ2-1	CASSLLGFDEQFF	TGTGCCAGCAGCTTACTGGGGTTTGATGAGCAGTTCTTC
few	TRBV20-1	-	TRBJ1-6	CSARGTPTRDSPLHF	TGCAGTGCTAGGGGGACACCTACGCGGGATTCACCCCTCCACTTT
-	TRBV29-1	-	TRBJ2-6	CSVVFSLASGANVLTF	TGCAGCGTTGTCTTTTCCCTTGCCTCTGGGGCCAACGTCCTGACTTTC
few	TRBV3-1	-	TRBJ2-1	CASSHQLGGSYNEQFF	TGTGCCAGCAGCCACCAGCTGGGGGGATCCTACAATGAGCAGTTCTTC
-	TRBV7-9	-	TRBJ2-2	CASGLSRRRWTGELFF	TGTGCCAGCGGCTTAAGTCGCAGGCGTTGGACCGGGGAGCTGTTTTTT
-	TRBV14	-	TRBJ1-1	CASSRFDNRNTEAFF	TGTGCCAGCAGCCGCTTCGACAATAGGAACACTGAAGCTTTCTTT
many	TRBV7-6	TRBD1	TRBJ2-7	CASSSTGSYEQYF	TGTGCCAGCAGTTCGACAGGGTCCTACGAGCAGTACTTC
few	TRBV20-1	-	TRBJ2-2	CSARDDRTGELFF	TGCAGTGCTAGAGATGATCGAACCGGGGAGCTGTTTTTT
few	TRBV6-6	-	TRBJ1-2	CASSADLYGYTF	TGTGCCAGCTCGGCGGACCTCTATGGCTACACCTTC
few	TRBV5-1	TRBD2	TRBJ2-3	CASSLNSGTGADTQYF	TGCGCCAGCAGCTTGAATAGCGGGACGGGCGCAGATACGCAGTATTTT
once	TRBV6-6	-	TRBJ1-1	CASTVAPNTEAFF	TGTGCCAGCACCGTAGCACCGAACACTGAAGCTTTCTTT
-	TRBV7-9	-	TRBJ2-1	CASSRDDEQFF	TGTGCCAGCAGCCGCGACGATGAGCAGTTCTTC
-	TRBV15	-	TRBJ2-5	CATSRGEERLEETQYF	TGTGCCACCAGCAGAGGGGAGGAACGACTAGAAGAGACCCAGTACTTC
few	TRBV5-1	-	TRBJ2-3	CASSSGADSRTQYF	TGCGCCAGCAGCTCCGGGGCAGACTCTCGTACGCAGTATTTT